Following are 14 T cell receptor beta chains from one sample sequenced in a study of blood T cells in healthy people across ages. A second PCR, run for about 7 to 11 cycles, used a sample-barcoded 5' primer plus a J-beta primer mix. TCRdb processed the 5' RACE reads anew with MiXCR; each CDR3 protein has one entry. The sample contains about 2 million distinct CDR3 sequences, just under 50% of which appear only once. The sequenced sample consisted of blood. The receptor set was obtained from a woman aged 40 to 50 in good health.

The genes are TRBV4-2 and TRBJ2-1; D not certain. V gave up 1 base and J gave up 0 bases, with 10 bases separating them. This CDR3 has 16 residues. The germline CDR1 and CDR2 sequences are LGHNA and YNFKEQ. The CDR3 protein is CASSQARDHSYNEQFF. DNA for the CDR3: TGTGCCAGCAGCCAAGCAAGGGATCACTCCTACAATGAGCAGTTCTTC.

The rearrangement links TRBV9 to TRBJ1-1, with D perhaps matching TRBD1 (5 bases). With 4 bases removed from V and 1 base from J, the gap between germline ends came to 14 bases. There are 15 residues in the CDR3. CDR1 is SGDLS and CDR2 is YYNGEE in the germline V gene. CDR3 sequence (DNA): TGTGCCAGCAGCCCCGCCGGGACCAAGAACACTGAAGCTTTCTTT. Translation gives CASSPAGTKNTEAFF.

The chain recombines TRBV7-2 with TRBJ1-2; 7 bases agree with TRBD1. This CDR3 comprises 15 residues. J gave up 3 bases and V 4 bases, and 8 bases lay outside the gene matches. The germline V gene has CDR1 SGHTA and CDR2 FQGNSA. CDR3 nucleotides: TGTGCCAGCAGCTCCTTGGGACAGAGAGACTATGGCTACACCTTC. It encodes CASSSLGQRDYGYTF.

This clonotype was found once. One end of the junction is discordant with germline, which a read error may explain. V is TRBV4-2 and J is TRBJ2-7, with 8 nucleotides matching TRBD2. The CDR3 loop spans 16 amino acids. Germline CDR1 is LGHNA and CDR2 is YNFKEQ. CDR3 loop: CASSQETGGRYNEQYF. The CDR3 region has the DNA TGTGCCAGTAGCCAAGAAACGGGGGGGCGCTACAATGAGCAGTACTTC.

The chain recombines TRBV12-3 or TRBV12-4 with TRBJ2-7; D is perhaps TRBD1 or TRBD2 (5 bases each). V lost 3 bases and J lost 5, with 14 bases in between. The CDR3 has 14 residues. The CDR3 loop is CASSFMGPMNEQYF. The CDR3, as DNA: TGTGCCAGCAGTTTCATGGGACCAATGAACGAGCAGTACTTC.

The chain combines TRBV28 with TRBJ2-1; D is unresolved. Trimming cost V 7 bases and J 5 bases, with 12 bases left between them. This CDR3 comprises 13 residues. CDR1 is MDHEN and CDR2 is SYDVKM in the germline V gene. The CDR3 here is CASNRLPHNEQFF. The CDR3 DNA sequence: TGTGCCAGCAATCGTTTGCCGCACAATGAGCAGTTCTTC.

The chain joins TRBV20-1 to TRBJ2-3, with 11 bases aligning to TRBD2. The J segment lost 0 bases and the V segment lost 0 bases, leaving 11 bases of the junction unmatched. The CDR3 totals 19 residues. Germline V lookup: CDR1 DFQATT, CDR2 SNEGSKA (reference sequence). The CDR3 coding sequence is TGCAGTGCTAGAGATGTACGACTAGCGGGGCTAGCTAGCACAGATACGCAGTATTTT. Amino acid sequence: CSARDVRLAGLASTDTQYF.

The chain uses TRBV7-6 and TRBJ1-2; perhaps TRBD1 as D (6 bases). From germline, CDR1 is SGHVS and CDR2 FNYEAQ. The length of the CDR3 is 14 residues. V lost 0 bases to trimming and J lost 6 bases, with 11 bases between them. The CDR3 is CASSLARGRNGYTF. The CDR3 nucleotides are TGTGCCAGCAGCTTAGCCCGGGGGCGGAATGGCTACACCTTC.

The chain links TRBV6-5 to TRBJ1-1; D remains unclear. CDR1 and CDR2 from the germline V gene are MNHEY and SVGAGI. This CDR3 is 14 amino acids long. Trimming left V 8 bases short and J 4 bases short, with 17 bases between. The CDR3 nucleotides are TGTGCCAGCCGTGGAGGGCATGGCCCCACTGAAGCTTTCTTT. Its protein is CASRGGHGPTEAFF.

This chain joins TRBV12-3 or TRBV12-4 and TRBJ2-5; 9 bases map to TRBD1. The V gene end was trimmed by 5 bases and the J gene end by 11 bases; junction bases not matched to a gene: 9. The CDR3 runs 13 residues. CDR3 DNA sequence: TGTGCCAGCAGTCGGCGACAGGGGGAAAATCAGTACTTC. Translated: CASSRRQGENQYF.

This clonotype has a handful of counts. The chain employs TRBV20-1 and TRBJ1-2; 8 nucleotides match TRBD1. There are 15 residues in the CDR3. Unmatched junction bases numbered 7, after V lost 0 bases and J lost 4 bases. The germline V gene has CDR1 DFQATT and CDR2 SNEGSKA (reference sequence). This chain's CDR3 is CSAREYGQGAYGYTF. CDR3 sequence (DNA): TGCAGTGCTAGAGAGTACGGACAGGGTGCCTATGGCTACACCTTC.

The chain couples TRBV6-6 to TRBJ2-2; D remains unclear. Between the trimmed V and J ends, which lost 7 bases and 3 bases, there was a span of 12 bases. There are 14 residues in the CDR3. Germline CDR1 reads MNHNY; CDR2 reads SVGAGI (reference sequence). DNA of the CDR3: TGTGCCAGCACGATCGCGGTCTACACCGGGGAGCTGTTTTTT. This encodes CASTIAVYTGELFF.

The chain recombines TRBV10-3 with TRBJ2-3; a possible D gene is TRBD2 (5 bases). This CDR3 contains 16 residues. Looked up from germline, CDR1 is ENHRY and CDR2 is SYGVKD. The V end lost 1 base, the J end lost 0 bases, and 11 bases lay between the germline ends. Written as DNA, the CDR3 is TGTGCCATCAGTGAGTGGGAAGGACTGAGCACAGATACGCAGTATTTT. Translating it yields CAISEWEGLSTDTQYF.

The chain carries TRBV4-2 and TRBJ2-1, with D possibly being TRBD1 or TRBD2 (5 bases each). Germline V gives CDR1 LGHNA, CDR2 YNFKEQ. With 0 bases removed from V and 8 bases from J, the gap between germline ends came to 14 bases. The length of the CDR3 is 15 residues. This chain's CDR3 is CASSQEGGRGDEQFF. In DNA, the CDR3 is TGTGCCAGCAGCCAAGAAGGCGGTAGGGGAGATGAGCAGTTCTTC.